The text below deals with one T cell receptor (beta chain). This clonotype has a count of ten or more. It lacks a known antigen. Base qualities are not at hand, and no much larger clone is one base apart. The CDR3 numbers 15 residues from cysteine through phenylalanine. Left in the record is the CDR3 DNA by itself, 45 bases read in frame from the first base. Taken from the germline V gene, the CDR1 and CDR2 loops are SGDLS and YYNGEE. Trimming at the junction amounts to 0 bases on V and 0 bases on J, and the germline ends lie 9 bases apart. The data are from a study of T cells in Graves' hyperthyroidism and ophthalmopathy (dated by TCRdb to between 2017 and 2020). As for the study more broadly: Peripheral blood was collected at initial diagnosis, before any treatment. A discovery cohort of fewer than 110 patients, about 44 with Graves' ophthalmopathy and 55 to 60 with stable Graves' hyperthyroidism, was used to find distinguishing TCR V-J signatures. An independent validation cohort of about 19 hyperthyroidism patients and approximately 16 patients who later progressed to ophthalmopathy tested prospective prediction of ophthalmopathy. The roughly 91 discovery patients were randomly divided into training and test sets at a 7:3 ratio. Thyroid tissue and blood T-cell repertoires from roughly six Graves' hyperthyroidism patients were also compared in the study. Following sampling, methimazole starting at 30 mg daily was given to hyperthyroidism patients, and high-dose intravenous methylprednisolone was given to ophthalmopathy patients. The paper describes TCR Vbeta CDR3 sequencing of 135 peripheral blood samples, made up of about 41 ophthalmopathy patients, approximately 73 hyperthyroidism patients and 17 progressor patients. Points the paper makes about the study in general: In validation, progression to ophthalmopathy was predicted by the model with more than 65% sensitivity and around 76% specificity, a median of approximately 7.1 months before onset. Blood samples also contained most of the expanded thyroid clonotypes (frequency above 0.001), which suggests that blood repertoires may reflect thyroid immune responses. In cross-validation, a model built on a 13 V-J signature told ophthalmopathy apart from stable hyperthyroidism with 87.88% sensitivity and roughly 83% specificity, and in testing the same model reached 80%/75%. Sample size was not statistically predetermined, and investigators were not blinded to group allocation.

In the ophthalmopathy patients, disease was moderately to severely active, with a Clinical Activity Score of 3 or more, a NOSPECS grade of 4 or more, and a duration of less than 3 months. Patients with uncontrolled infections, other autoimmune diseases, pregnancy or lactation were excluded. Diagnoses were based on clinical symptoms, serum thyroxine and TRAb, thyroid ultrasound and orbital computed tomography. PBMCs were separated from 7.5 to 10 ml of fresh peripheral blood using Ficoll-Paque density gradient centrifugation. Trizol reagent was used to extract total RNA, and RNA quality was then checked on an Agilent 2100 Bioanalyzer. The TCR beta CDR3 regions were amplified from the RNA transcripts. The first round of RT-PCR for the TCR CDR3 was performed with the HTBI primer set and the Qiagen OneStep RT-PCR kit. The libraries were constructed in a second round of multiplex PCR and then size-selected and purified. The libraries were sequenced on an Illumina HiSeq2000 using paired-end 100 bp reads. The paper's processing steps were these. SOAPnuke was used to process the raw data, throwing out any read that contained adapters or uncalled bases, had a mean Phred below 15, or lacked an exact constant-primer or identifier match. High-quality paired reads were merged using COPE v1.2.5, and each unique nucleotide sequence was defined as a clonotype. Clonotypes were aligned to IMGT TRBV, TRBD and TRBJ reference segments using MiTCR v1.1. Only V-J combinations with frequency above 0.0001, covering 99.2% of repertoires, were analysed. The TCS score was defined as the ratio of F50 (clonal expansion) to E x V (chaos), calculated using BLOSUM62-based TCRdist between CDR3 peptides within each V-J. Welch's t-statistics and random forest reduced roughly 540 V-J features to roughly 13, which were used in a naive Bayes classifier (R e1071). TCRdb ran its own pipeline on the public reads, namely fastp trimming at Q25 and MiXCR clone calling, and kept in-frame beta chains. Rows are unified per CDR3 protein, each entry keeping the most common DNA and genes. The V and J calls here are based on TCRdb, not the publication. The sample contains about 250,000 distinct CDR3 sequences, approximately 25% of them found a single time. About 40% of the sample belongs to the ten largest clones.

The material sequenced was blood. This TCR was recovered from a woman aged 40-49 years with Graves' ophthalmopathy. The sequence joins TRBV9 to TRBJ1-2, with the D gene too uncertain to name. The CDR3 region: CASSVGAEANYGYTF. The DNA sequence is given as TGTGCCAGCAGCGTAGGGGCAGAAGCTAACTATGGCTACACCTTC. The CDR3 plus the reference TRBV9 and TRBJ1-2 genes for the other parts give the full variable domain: DSGVTQTPKHLITATGQRVTLRCSPRSGDLSVYWYQQSLDQGLQFLIQYYNGEERAKGNILERFSAQQFPDLHSELNLSSLELGDSALYFCASSVGAEANYGYTFGSGTRLTVV.